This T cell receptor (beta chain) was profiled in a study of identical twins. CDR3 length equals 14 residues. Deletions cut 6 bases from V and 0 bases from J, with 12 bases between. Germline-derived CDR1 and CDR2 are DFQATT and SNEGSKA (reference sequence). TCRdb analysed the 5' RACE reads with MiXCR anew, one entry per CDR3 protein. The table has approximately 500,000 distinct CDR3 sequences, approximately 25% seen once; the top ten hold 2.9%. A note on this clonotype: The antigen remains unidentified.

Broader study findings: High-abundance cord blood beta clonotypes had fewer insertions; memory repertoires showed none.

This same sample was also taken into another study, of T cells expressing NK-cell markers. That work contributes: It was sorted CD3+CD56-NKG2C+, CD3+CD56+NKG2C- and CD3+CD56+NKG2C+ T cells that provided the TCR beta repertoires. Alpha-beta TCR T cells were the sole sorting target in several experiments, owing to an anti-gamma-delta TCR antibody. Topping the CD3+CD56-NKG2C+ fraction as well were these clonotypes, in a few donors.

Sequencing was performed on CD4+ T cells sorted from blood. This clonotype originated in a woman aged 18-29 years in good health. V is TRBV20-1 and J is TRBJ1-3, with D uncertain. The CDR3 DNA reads TGCAGTGCGTTGACGAGCTACTCTGGAAACACCATATATTTT. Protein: CSALTSYSGNTIYF.